This record covers a single TCR beta chain. These data originate in a study of technical replicates of blood from four donors. The assay was immunoSEQ multiplex PCR, and TCRdb's table has in-frame clones only and misses some. Among 13,000 or so clones listed, 86% were seen once. The sequenced material came from PBMCs. This TCR was sampled from a human donor in good health.

CDR3 region: CASSSLAKVGDTQYF. In DNA, the CDR3 is TGTGCCAGCAGTTCTCTAGCGAAGGTTGGAGATACGCAGTATTTT. V usage is TRBV28 and J usage is TRBJ2-3; a weak D match, TRBD2 (6 bases). From germline, CDR1 is MDHEN and CDR2 SYDVKM. The CDR3 runs 15 residues. Trimming cost V 4 bases and J 5 bases, with 16 bases left between them.